The source of this T cell receptor beta chain is a study of cytomegalovirus exposure and HLA in healthy donors. The study's findings and limits: Earlier analysis looked at TCR beta V segments, and most were productive about 87% or about 30% of the time. The classifier reportedly diagnosed cytomegalovirus status with high sensitivity and specificity.

The CDR3 extends over 13 amino acids. Trimming stripped 2 bases from V and 3 bases from J, with 8 bases between. CDR1 and CDR2 (germline): LGHNA, YSLEER. The PCR had 60 Vbeta and 13 Jbeta primers. Repertoires were generated with immunoSEQ multiplex PCR, while TCRdb's copy carries only in-frame clones and drops some. The profile shows about 140,000 clones, more than 60% of them singletons. Note on this clone: Its specificity is not known.

Sequencing was done on a sample of PBMCs. This sequence was found in a woman in her sixties in good health and CMV-seronegative. The chain has TRBV4-3 and TRBJ2-7, with D possibly matching TRBD2 (6 bases). CDR3 loop: CASSQSGSYEQYF. The CDR3 coding sequence is TGCGCCAGCAGCCAATCCGGGAGCTACGAGCAGTACTTC.